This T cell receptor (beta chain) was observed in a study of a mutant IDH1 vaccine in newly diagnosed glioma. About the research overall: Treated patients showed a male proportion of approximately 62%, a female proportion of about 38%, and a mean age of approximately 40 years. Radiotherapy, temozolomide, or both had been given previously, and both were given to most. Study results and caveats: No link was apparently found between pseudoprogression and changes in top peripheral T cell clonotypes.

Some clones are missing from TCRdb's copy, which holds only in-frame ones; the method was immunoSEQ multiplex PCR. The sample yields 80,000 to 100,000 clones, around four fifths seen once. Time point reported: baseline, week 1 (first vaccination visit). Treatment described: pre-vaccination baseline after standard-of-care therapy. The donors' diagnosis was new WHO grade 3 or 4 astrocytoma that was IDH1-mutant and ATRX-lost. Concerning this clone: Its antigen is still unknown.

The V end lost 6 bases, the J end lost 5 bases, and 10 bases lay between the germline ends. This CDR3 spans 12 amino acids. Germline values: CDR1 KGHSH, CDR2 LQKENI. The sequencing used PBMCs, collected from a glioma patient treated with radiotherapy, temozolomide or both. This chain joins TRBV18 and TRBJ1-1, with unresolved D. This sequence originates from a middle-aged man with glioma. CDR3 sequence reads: CASSPPGTEAFF. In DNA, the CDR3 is TGTGCCAGCTCGCCCCCGGGGACTGAAGCTTTCTTT.